The sequence of this T cell receptor (beta chain) was determined in a study of spatial heterogeneity in lung cancer. Study summary: Compared with alpha-chain sequences, beta-chain sequences were consistently detected in greater numbers. Study conclusions and caveats: Detection of ubiquitous tumor TCRs in blood was higher at resection than follow-up.

The sample holds a few counts of this clonotype. Its antigen is unidentified. TCRdb re-analysed the 5' RACE reads in MiXCR, keeping a single row per CDR3 protein. Here the sample spans about 75,000 distinct CDR3 sequences, less than 15% being singletons. V was cut by 6 bases and J by 2 bases, with 16 bases left in between. Germline V lookup: CDR1 DFQATT, CDR2 SNEGSKA (reference sequence). This CDR3 comprises 14 residues. Time point: sample taken at primary tumor resection. Whole RNA, which was extracted from tumor, nontumor lung tissue or frozen PBMC, was sequenced without any cell sorting. The cohort: over 70 early-stage, untreated non-small cell lung cancer patients.

The rearrangement uses TRBV20-1 and TRBJ1-1; D gene ambiguous. Source: PBMCs, taken at surgery. This sequence was found in a male donor with early-stage non-small cell lung cancer. CDR3 in amino acids: CSAPPGVGNTEAFF. The CDR3 bases are TGCAGTGCCCCGCCGGGCGTCGGCAACACTGAAGCTTTCTTT.